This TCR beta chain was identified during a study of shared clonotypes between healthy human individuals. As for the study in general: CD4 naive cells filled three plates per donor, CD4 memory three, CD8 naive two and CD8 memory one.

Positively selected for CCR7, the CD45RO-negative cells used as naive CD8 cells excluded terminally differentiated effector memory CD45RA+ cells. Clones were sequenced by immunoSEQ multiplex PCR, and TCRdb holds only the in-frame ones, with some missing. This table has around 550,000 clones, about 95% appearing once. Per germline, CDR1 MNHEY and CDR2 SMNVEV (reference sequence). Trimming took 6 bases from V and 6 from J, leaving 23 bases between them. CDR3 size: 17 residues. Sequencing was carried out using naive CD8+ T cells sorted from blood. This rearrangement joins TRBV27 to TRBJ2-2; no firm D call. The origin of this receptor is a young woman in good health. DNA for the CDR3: TGTGCCAGCAGCCCAAACCCCAATCCTTTCGTCTCCGGGGAGCTGTTTTTT. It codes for CASSPNPNPFVSGELFF.